This TCR beta chain was captured by sequencing in a study of T cell changes during pregnancy in multiple sclerosis. The CDR3 consists of 14 residues. The V end lost 3 bases, the J end lost 2 bases, and 10 bases lay between the germline ends. Germline CDR1 SGHAT, CDR2 FQNNGV. TCRdb's table, derived via immunoSEQ multiplex PCR, lists solely in-frame clones and lacks some. This sample has roughly 89,000 clones, with around 92% found just once. This sequence was found in a female donor with multiple sclerosis, enrolled in a pregnancy study. The V call is TRBV11-2, the J call TRBJ1-1; D is uncertain. Sequences were derived from peripheral blood, sampled in the third trimester of pregnancy. The CDR3 here is CASSFSGGNTEAFF. Written as DNA, the CDR3 is TGTGCCAGCAGCTTTAGCGGAGGAAACACTGAAGCTTTCTTT.